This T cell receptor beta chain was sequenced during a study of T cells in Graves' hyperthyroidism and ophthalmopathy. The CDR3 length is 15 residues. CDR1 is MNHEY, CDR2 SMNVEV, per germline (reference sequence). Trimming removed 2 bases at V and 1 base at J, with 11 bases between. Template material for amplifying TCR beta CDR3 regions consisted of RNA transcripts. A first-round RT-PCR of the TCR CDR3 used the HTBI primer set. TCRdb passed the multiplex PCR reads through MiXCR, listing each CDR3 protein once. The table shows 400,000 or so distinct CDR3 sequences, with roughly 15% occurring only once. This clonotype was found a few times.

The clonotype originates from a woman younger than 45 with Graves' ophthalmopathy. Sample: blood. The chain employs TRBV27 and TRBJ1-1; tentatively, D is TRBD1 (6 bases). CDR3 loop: CASSLVGTKNTEAFF. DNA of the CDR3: TGTGCCAGCAGTTTAGTTGGGACAAAGAACACTGAAGCTTTCTTT.